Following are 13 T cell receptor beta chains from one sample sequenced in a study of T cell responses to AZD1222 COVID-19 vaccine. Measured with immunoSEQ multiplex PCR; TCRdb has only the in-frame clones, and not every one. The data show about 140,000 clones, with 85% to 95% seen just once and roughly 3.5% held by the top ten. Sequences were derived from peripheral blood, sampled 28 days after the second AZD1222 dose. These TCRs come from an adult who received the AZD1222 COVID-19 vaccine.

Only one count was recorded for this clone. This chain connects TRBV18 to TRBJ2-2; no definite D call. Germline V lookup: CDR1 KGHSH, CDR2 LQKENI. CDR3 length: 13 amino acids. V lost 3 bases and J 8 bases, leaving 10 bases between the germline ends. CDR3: CASSPRAEGELFF. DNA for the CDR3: TGTGCCAGCTCACCCCGGGCAGAAGGGGAGCTGTTTTTT.

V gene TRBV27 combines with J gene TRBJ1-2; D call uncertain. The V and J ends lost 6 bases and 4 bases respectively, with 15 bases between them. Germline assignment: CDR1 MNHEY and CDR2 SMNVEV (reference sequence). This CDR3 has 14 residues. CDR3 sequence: CASSPLGAGYGYTF. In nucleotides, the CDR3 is TGTGCCAGCAGCCCACTGGGTGCGGGCTATGGCTACACCTTC.

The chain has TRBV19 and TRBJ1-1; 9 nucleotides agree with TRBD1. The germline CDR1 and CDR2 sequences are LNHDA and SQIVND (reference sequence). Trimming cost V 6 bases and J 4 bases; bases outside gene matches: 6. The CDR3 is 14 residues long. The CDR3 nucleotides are TGTGCCAGTAGGCTACAGGGGGCGTCCACTGAAGCTTTCTTT. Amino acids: CASRLQGASTEAFF.

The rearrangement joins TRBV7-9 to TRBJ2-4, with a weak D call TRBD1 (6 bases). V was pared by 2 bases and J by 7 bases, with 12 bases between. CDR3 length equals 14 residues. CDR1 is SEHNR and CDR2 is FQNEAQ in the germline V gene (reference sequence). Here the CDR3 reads CASSLKGDGNIQYF. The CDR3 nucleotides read TGTGCCAGCAGCTTAAAGGGGGATGGGAACATTCAGTACTTC.

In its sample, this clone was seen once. In nucleotides, the CDR3 is TGTGCCAGTAGTCATCGGGGGACAGGCCTTAGGAACAATGAGCAGTTCTTC. Residues: CASSHRGTGLRNNEQFF. V is TRBV19 and J is TRBJ2-1; 8 bases map to TRBD1. The CDR3 length is 17 residues. Per the germline V gene, CDR1 is LNHDA and CDR2 is SQIVND (reference sequence). Unmatched junction bases numbered 14, after V lost 5 bases and J lost 5 bases.

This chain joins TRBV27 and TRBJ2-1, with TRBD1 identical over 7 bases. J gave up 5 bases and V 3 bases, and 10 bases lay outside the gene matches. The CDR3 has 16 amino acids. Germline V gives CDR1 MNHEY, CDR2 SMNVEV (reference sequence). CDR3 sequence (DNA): TGTGCCAGCAGTTTCCTTCGGACAGGAAAAAACAATGAGCAGTTCTTC. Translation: CASSFLRTGKNNEQFF.

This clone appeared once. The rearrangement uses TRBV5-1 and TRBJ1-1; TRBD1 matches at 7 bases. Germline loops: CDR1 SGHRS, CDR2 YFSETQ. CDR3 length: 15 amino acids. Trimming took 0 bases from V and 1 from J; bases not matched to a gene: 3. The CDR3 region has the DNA TGCGCCAGCAGCTTGGGGACAGGAGAGAACACTGAAGCTTTCTTT. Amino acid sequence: CASSLGTGENTEAFF.

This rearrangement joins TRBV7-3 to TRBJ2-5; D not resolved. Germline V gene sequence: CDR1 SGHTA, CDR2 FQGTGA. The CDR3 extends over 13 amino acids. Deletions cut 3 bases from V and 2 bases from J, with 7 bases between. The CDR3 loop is CASSFGAQETQYF. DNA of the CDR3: TGTGCCAGCAGCTTCGGAGCTCAAGAGACCCAGTACTTC.

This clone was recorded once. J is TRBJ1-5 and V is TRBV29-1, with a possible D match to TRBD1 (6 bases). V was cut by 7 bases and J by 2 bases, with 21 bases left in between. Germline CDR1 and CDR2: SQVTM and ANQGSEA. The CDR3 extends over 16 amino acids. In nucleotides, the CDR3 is TGCAGCGCACGGAGGGGGGTAAACATGGGCAATCAGCCCCAGCATTTT. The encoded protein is CSARRGVNMGNQPQHF.

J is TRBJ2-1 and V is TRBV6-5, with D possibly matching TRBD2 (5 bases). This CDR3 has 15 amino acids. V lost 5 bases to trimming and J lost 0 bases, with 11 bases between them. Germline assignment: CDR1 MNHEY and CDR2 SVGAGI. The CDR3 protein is CASSPDLSSYNEQFF. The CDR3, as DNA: TGTGCCAGCAGTCCGGACTTAAGCTCCTACAATGAGCAGTTCTTC.

The CDR3 sequence is CASKEQGDEKLFF. In nucleotides, the CDR3 is TGTGCCAGTAAGGAGCAGGGCGACGAAAAACTGTTTTTT. The V call is TRBV19, the J call TRBJ1-4; TRBD1 is a possible D gene (5 bases). V lost 7 bases and J 8 bases, leaving 14 bases between the germline ends. This CDR3 is built from 13 residues. Germline lookup yields CDR1 LNHDA and CDR2 SQIVND (reference sequence). Full variable domain (outside the CDR3, taken from reference TRBV19 and TRBJ1-4): DGGITQSPKYLFRKEGQNVTLSCEQNLNHDAMYWYRQDPGQGLRLIYYSQIVNDFQKGDIAEGYSVSREKKESFPLTVTSAQKNPTAFYLCASKEQGDEKLFFGSGTQLSVL.

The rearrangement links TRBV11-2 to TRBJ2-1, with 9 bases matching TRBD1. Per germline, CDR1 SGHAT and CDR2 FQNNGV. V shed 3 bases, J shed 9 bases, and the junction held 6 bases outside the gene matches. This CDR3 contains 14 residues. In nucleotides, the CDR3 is TGTGCCAGCAGCTTCGGACAGGGGATGGGTGAGCAGTTCTTC. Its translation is CASSFGQGMGEQFF.

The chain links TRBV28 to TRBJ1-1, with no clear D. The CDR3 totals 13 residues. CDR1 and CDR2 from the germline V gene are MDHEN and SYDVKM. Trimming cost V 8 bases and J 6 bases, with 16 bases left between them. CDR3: CASQLGGPAEAFF. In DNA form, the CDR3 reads TGTGCCAGCCAGCTTGGCGGGCCGGCTGAAGCTTTCTTT.